Each of the 3 T cell receptor beta chains below was sequenced from the same sample in a study of T cell responses to AZD1222 COVID-19 vaccine. TCRdb's table, derived via immunoSEQ multiplex PCR, lists solely in-frame clones and lacks some. Counted here are around 150,000 clones, approximately 80% occurring once; the ten biggest clones make up 4.1%. The sequencing used peripheral blood, collected on day 0 of AZD1222 vaccination. Receptors originate from an adult in good health.

This sequence joins TRBV28 and TRBJ2-5; D uncertain. The CDR3 runs 15 residues. CDR1 MDHEN and CDR2 SYDVKM come from the germline V gene. Deletions cut 6 bases from V and 1 base from J, with 15 bases between. The CDR3 nucleotides are TGTGCCAGCAGCTCTCCCCAACAAACCCAAGAGACCCAGTACTTC. It is translated as CASSSPQQTQETQYF.

This clone was seen once. This chain links TRBV5-1 with TRBJ1-6, with TRBD1 matching over 9 bases. Germline loops: CDR1 SGHRS, CDR2 YFSETQ. J lost 0 bases, V lost 5 bases, and 6 bases had no gene match. There are 17 residues in the CDR3. CDR3 sequence reads: CASRSGQGSSYNSPLHF. Here the CDR3 DNA reads TGCGCCAGCAGGTCGGGACAGGGCAGCTCCTATAATTCACCCCTCCACTTT. Based on the CDR3 plus reference TRBV5-1 and TRBJ1-6, the full variable domain is KAGVTQTPRYLIKTRGQQVTLSCSPISGHRSVSWYQQTPGQGLQFLFEYFSETQRNKGNFPGRFSGRQFSNSRSEMNVSTLELGDSALYLCASRSGQGSSYNSPLHFGNGTRLTVT.

For the CDR3, the DNA is TGTGCCAGCAGCCGCCCGATAGGACAGGGTGACGCTGGTGAAAAACTGTTTTTT. As protein: CASSRPIGQGDAGEKLFF. This chain connects TRBV7-9 to TRBJ1-4; TRBD1 aligns across 8 bases. The germline V gene has CDR1 SEHNR and CDR2 FQNEAQ (reference sequence). There are 18 residues in the CDR3. V trimming: 5 bases; J trimming: 7 bases; junction bases outside the gene matches: 18. The whole variable domain, filled in from reference TRBV7-9 and TRBJ1-4, reads DTGVSQNPRHKITKRGQNVTFRCDPISEHNRLYWYRQTLGQGPEFLTYFQNEAQLEKSRLLSDRFSAERPKGSFSTLEIQRTEQGDSAMYLCASSRPIGQGDAGEKLFFGSGTQLSVL.